The clone carrying this TCR beta chain turned up a few times. Antigen: not known. The data were obtained in a study of beta chain features in type 1 diabetes. In the study overall: Roughly 98 million sorted cells were examined across all samples. Whole-study findings and limits: Among patients with Type 1 diabetes, TCRB CDR3s were moderately but significantly shorter in every one of the four CD4+ subsets.

Of the isolated RNA, all was reverse transcribed, and so the sequenced material was expressed TCRB transcripts. Assay: immunoSEQ multiplex PCR; the TCRdb copy retains only in-frame clones and omits some. The sample consists of around 280,000 clones, approximately 16% of them appearing once. This CDR3 has 14 residues. Germline values: CDR1 SGHTA, CDR2 FQGNSA. V was cut by 4 bases and J by 5 bases, with 14 bases left in between. This chain joins TRBV7-2 and TRBJ1-1; tentative D call: TRBD1 (6 bases). The sequencing input was naive CD4+ T cells from blood. This sequence originates from a man younger than 35 with type 1 diabetes. As DNA, the CDR3 is TGTGCCAGCAGCTCTCAGGGGCAGCGTACTGAAGCTTTCTTT. Translated: CASSSQGQRTEAFF.